This is a list of T cell receptor beta chains from one sample in a study of beta chain features in type 1 diabetes. Using immunoSEQ multiplex PCR, the repertoire was profiled, and TCRdb retains in-frame clones only, with some absent. The repertoire includes 640,000 or so clones, more than 12% of them detected once, and 0.04% sits in the top ten. Sequencing input: naive CD4+ T cells from blood. All receptors derive from a man younger than 35 with type 1 diabetes. CDR3s include the opening cysteine and the closing phenylalanine or tryptophan. A D gene is named only where the DNA matches it firmly. Size values are once, few and many counts, or a class for expanded clones, and some rows have none.

V: TRBV7-2
D: NA
size: few
J: TRBJ2-1
CDR3: CASSLQGIEQFF
DNA: TGTGCCAGCAGCTTGCAGGGCATTGAGCAGTTCTTC

V: TRBV9
D: NA
size: few
J: TRBJ1-3
CDR3: CASSAASNTIYF
DNA: TGTGCCAGCAGCGCTGCCTCAAACACCATATATTTT

V: TRBV7-9
D: NA
size: NA
J: TRBJ1-1
CDR3: CASSLEAHTEAFF
DNA: TGTGCCAGCAGCTTAGAGGCCCACACTGAAGCTTTCTTT

V: TRBV7-2
D: NA
size: NA
J: TRBJ2-3
CDR3: CASSRGTDTQYF
DNA: TGTGCCAGCAGCCGGGGGACAGATACGCAGTATTTT

V: TRBV28
D: NA
size: NA
J: TRBJ2-1
CDR3: CASSLLRKEQFF
DNA: TGTGCCAGCAGTTTATTACGGAAAGAGCAGTTCTTC

V: TRBV5-1
D: TRBD2
size: NA
J: TRBJ2-5
CDR3: CASSFLAGALQETQYF
DNA: TGCGCCAGCAGCTTTCTAGCGGGGGCCCTCCAAGAGACCCAGTACTTC

V: TRBV27
D: TRBD1
size: NA
J: TRBJ2-1
CDR3: CASSFKSWTGWNEQFF
DNA: TGTGCCAGCAGTTTCAAGTCCTGGACAGGGTGGAATGAGCAGTTCTTC

V: TRBV5-1
D: NA
size: few
J: TRBJ2-1
CDR3: CASSLDRDWGVNEQFF
DNA: TGCGCCAGCAGCTTGGACCGGGACTGGGGAGTCAATGAGCAGTTCTTC

V: TRBV27
D: NA
size: NA
J: TRBJ2-3
CDR3: CASSLAASTDTQYF
DNA: TGTGCCAGCAGTTTAGCGGCTAGCACAGATACGCAGTATTTT

V: TRBV19
D: NA
size: NA
J: TRBJ2-7
CDR3: CASSIYGGPTVRRQYF
DNA: TGTGCCAGTAGTATTTATGGGGGACCCACCGTTCGTAGGCAGTACTTC

V: TRBV28
D: NA
size: few
J: TRBJ2-5
CDR3: CASSRERETQYF
DNA: TGTGCCAGCAGCAGGGAGAGAGAGACCCAGTACTTC

V: TRBV30
D: NA
size: NA
J: TRBJ1-5
CDR3: CAWSVRLNQPQHF
DNA: TGTGCCTGGAGTGTACGGCTAAATCAGCCCCAGCATTTT

V: TRBV18
D: TRBD1
size: few
J: TRBJ2-1
CDR3: CASSPDRVRDEQFF
DNA: TGTGCCAGCTCACCGGACAGGGTTAGAGATGAGCAGTTCTTC

V: TRBV19
D: TRBD1
size: NA
J: TRBJ1-2
CDR3: CAVPGQGSLNYGYTF
DNA: TGTGCGGTACCGGGACAGGGAAGTCTTAACTATGGCTACACCTTC

V: TRBV4-2
D: TRBD1
size: NA
J: TRBJ2-2
CDR3: CASSQGQGTNTGELFF
DNA: TGTGCCAGCAGCCAAGGACAGGGGACGAACACCGGGGAGCTGTTTTTT

V: TRBV7-3
D: NA
size: few
J: TRBJ2-2
CDR3: CASSFRSAGELFF
DNA: TGTGCCAGCAGCTTTCGGTCCGCCGGGGAGCTGTTTTTT

V: TRBV7-2
D: TRBD1
size: NA
J: TRBJ2-4
CDR3: CASTTLGQGANIQYF
DNA: TGTGCCAGCACGACCTTGGGACAGGGTGCAAACATTCAGTACTTC

V: TRBV5-1
D: TRBD1
size: NA
J: TRBJ1-1
CDR3: CASSFYRGAGTEAFF
DNA: TGCGCCAGCAGCTTTTACAGGGGCGCGGGCACTGAAGCTTTCTTT

V: TRBV5-1
D: TRBD1
size: few
J: TRBJ1-1
CDR3: CASSLAGQGEEAFF
DNA: TGCGCCAGCAGCTTGGCCGGACAGGGGGAAGAAGCTTTCTTT

V: TRBV18
D: NA
size: few
J: TRBJ1-3
CDR3: CASRDSGNTIYF
DNA: TGTGCCAGCCGTGACTCTGGAAACACCATATATTTT

V: TRBV29-1
D: NA
size: NA
J: TRBJ1-1
CDR3: CSVDRTAMNTEAFF
DNA: TGCAGCGTTGACAGGACAGCCATGAACACTGAAGCTTTCTTT

V: TRBV19
D: NA
size: NA
J: TRBJ2-3
CDR3: CASSISARTQYF
DNA: TGTGCCAGTAGTATCTCAGCGCGTACGCAGTATTTT

V: TRBV5-4
D: TRBD1
size: few
J: TRBJ2-7
CDR3: CASSTKGTGDYEQYF
DNA: TGTGCCAGCAGCACTAAAGGGACAGGCGACTACGAGCAGTACTTC

V: TRBV7-2
D: TRBD2
size: NA
J: TRBJ2-5
CDR3: CASRWTSGDQETQYF
DNA: TGTGCCAGCAGGTGGACTAGCGGGGACCAAGAGACCCAGTACTTC

V: TRBV28
D: NA
size: few
J: TRBJ2-5
CDR3: CASEIRETQYF
DNA: TGTGCCAGCGAGATAAGGGAGACCCAGTACTTC

V: TRBV19
D: TRBD2
size: NA
J: TRBJ2-5
CDR3: CASSGGGATETQYF
DNA: TGTGCCAGTAGTGGCGGGGGGGCGACGGAGACCCAGTACTTC

V: TRBV6-5
D: TRBD1
size: few
J: TRBJ2-2
CDR3: CASSQGVGELFF
DNA: TGTGCCAGCAGTCAGGGGGTCGGGGAGCTGTTTTTT

V: TRBV7-2
D: NA
size: NA
J: TRBJ2-7
CDR3: CASSLGPEYGEQYF
DNA: TGTGCCAGCAGCTTAGGACCTGAGTATGGCGAGCAGTACTTC

V: TRBV4-1
D: NA
size: NA
J: TRBJ2-5
CDR3: CASSQGPPGTQYF
DNA: TGCGCCAGCAGCCAGGGGCCCCCCGGGACCCAGTACTTC

V: TRBV10-3
D: TRBD2
size: NA
J: TRBJ2-4
CDR3: CAISESSGTINIQYF
DNA: TGTGCCATCAGTGAGTCAAGCGGGACTATAAACATTCAGTACTTC

V: TRBV15
D: TRBD2
size: few
J: TRBJ2-7
CDR3: CATSRDYQAGGRYEQYF
DNA: TGTGCCACCAGCAGAGATTATCAAGCGGGAGGACGCTACGAGCAGTACTTC

V: TRBV7-8
D: NA
size: few
J: TRBJ2-1
CDR3: CASSLANEQFF
DNA: TGTGCCAGCAGCTTAGCCAATGAGCAGTTCTTC

V: TRBV19
D: NA
size: few
J: TRBJ2-7
CDR3: CASSRRTRAGYEQYF
DNA: TGTGCCAGTAGTAGGAGGACCCGGGCGGGCTACGAGCAGTACTTC

V: TRBV5-1
D: NA
size: few
J: TRBJ2-1
CDR3: CASSLTVGQYEQFF
DNA: TGCGCCAGCAGCTTGACTGTCGGACAGTATGAGCAGTTCTTC

V: TRBV30
D: TRBD1
size: few
J: TRBJ2-5
CDR3: CAWREDRAGETQYF
DNA: TGTGCCTGGAGGGAGGACAGGGCGGGTGAGACCCAGTACTTC

V: TRBV9
D: TRBD2
size: NA
J: TRBJ2-1
CDR3: CASSNQQAGVKDEQFF
DNA: TGTGCCAGCAGCAACCAACAGGCGGGAGTAAAGGATGAGCAGTTCTTC

V: TRBV11-2
D: NA
size: NA
J: TRBJ2-3
CDR3: CASSLYRGGQYTDTQYF
DNA: TGTGCCAGCAGCTTATATAGGGGGGGACAGTACACAGATACGCAGTATTTT

V: TRBV28
D: NA
size: NA
J: TRBJ2-7
CDR3: CASSLGSYEQYF
DNA: TGTGCCAGCAGTTTGGGCTCCTACGAGCAGTACTTC

V: TRBV9
D: TRBD1
size: NA
J: TRBJ2-3
CDR3: CASSLRGDRAPDTQYF
DNA: TGTGCCAGCAGCTTACGTGGGGACAGGGCTCCAGATACGCAGTATTTT

V: TRBV15
D: NA
size: NA
J: TRBJ1-2
CDR3: CATSRDGLEGNYGYTF
DNA: TGTGCCACCAGCAGAGATGGCCTGGAGGGAAACTATGGCTACACCTTC

V: TRBV15
D: NA
size: few
J: TRBJ2-6
CDR3: CATSRPRERGQSSGANVLTF
DNA: TGTGCCACCAGCAGACCGCGTGAGAGGGGCCAGAGCTCTGGGGCCAACGTCCTGACTTTC

V: TRBV7-9
D: NA
size: NA
J: TRBJ1-6
CDR3: CASSSGPSGSPLHF
DNA: TGTGCCAGCAGTTCGGGGCCTTCGGGGTCACCCCTCCACTTT

V: TRBV29-1
D: TRBD2
size: few
J: TRBJ2-7
CDR3: CSVERTSGGTYEQYF
DNA: TGCAGCGTTGAACGGACTAGCGGGGGAACCTACGAGCAGTACTTC

V: TRBV6-5
D: TRBD1
size: NA
J: TRBJ2-7
CDR3: CASSWDRSYEQYF
DNA: TGTGCCAGCAGTTGGGACAGATCCTACGAGCAGTACTTC

V: TRBV28
D: NA
size: NA
J: TRBJ2-7
CDR3: CASRPGHARYEQYF
DNA: TGTGCCAGCAGGCCGGGACACGCTCGCTACGAGCAGTACTTC

V: TRBV4-2
D: NA
size: NA
J: TRBJ1-1
CDR3: CASSQDTQKAAEAFF
DNA: TGTGCCAGCAGCCAAGACACCCAGAAGGCGGCTGAAGCTTTCTTT

V: TRBV6-5
D: NA
size: NA
J: TRBJ2-3
CDR3: CASSYADGTDTQYF
DNA: TGTGCCAGCAGTTACGCGGACGGCACAGATACGCAGTATTTT